This entry is about one T cell receptor (beta chain). Investigators reverse transcribed all isolated RNA, so they sequenced expressed TCRB transcripts. This table comes from immunoSEQ multiplex PCR, and its TCRdb copy is limited to in-frame clones, with some not included. The sample comprises fewer than 200,000 clones, 8.1% of which are singletons, and about 0.6% rests with the top ten. The CDR3 is 12 residues long. Trimming removed 6 bases from V and 8 bases from J; junction bases left unmatched: 7. Germline lookup yields CDR1 MDHEN and CDR2 SYDVKM. The sample originates from a study of beta chain features in type 1 diabetes.

The origin of this receptor is a young man in good health. The sequenced sample was central memory CD4+ T cells from blood. The genes are TRBV28 and TRBJ2-7; 7 nucleotides align to TRBD1. CDR3 in DNA: TGTGCCAGCAGGGGGACAGTTTACAAGCAGTACTTC. This encodes CASRGTVYKQYF.